This T cell receptor (beta chain) was documented in a study of neoadjuvant anti-PD-1 for oral cavity cancer. Background on the study: Non-progressing patients received a fourth nivolumab dose near day 43, then surgery on days 50-56.

Indicated time point: after neoadjuvant nivolumab, at surgical resection. Study results and caveats: Non-responders to neoadjuvant nivolumab had significantly more clonal PBMC T cells than responders.

Blood libraries mostly used roughly 0.5 ug genomic DNA, six replicates each. Data came from immunoSEQ multiplex PCR; TCRdb stores just in-frame clones and leaves some out. The table lists some 61,000 clones, approximately 85% of them singletons. As for this clone: Its antigen is undetermined.

The source of this sequence is a person between 40 and 79 years old with oral cavity squamous cell carcinoma. This sample comprised PBMCs, obtained after nivolumab (anti-PD-1) treatment.

In nucleotides, the CDR3 is TGTGCCAGCAGTCGGGACACCGGGGAGCTGTTTTTT. As protein: CASSRDTGELFF. This chain uses TRBV6-5 with TRBJ2-2, with D uncertain. Germline CDR1 and CDR2: MNHEY and SVGAGI. V lost 5 bases and J 3 bases, leaving 4 bases between the germline ends. This CDR3 spans 12 amino acids.